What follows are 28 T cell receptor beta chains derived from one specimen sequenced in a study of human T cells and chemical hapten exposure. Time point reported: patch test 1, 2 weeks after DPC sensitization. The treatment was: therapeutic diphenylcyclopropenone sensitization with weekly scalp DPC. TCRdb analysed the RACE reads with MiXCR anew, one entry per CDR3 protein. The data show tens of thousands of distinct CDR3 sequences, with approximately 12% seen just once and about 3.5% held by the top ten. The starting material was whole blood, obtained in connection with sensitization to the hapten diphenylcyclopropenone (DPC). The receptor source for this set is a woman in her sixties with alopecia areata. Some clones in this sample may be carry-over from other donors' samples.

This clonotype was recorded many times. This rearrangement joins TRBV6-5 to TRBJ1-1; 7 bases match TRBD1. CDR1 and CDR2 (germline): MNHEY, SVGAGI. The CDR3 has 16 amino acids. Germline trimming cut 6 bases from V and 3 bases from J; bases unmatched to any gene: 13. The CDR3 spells CASRAGTVGFDTEAFF. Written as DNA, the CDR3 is TGTGCCAGCAGGGCCGGGACAGTAGGATTTGACACTGAAGCTTTCTTT.

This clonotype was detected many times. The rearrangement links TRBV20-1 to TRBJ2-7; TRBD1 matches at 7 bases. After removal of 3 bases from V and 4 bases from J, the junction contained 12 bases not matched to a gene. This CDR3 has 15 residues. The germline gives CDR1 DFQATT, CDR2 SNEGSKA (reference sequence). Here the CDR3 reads CSARNRQGSNYEQYF. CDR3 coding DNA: TGCAGTGCTAGGAATAGACAGGGATCCAATTACGAGCAGTACTTC.

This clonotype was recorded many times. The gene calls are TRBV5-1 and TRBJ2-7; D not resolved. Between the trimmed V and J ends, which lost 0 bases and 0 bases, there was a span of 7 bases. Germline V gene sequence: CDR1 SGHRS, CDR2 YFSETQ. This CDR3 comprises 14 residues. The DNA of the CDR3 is TGCGCCAGCAGCTTGGAGTTGAACTCCTACGAGCAGTACTTC. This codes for CASSLELNSYEQYF.

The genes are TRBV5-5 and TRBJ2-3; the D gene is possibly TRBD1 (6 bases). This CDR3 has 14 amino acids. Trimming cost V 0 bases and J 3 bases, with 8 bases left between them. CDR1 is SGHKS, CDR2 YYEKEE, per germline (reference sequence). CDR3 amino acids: CASSLERGTDTQYF. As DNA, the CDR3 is TGTGCCAGCAGCTTGGAAAGGGGGACAGATACGCAGTATTTT. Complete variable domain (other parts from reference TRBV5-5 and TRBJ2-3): DAGVTQSPTHLIKTRGQQVTLRCSPISGHKSVSWYQQVLGQGPQFIFQYYEKEERGRGNFPDRFSARQFPNYSSELNVNALLLGDSALYLCASSLERGTDTQYFGPGTRLTVL.

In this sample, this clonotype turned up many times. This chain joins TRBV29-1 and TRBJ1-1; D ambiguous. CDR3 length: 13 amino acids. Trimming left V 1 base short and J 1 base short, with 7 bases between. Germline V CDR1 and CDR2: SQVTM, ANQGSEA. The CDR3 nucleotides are TGCAGCGTTGAAGTCTCGGAGAACACTGAAGCTTTCTTT. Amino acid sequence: CSVEVSENTEAFF. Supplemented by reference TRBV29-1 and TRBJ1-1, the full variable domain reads SAVISQKPSRDICQRGTSLTIQCQVDSQVTMMFWYRQQPGQSLTLIATANQGSEATYESGFVIDKFPISRPNLTFSTLTVSNMSPEDSSIYLCSVEVSENTEAFFGQGTRLTVV.

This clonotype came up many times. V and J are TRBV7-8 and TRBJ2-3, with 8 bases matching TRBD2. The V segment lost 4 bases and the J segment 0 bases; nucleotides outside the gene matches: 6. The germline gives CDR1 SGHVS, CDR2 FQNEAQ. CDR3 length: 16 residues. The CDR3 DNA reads TGTGCCAGCAGCTCTGGACTAGCTGCAAGCACAGATACGCAGTATTTT. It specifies CASSSGLAASTDTQYF.

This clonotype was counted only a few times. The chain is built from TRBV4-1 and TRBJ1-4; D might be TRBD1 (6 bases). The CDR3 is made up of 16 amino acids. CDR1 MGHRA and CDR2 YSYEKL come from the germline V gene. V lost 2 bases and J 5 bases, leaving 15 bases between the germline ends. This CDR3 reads CASSQQGGGVNEKLFF. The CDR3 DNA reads TGCGCCAGCAGCCAACAGGGCGGGGGCGTAAATGAAAAACTGTTTTTT.

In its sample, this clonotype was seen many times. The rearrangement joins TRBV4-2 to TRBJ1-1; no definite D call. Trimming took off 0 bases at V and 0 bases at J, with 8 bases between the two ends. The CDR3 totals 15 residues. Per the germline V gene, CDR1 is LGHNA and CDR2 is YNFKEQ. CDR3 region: CASSQERSVNTEAFF. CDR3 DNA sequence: TGTGCCAGCAGCCAAGAAAGGTCAGTGAACACTGAAGCTTTCTTT.

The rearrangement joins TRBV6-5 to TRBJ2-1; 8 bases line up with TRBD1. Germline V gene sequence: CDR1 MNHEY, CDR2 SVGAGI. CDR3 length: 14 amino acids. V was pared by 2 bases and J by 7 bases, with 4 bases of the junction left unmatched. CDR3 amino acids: CASSYQDRANEQFF. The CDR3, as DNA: TGTGCCAGCAGTTACCAGGACAGGGCAAATGAGCAGTTCTTC.

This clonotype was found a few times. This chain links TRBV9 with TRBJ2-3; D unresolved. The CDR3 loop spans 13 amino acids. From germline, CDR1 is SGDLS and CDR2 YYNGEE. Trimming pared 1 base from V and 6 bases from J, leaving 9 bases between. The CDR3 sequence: CASSVSEVDTQYF. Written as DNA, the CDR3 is TGTGCCAGCAGCGTAAGCGAAGTGGATACGCAGTATTTT.

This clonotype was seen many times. The DNA of the CDR3 is TGTGCCAGCAGCGTAGGAGGGGTAAGCACAGATACGCAGTATTTT. This translates into CASSVGGVSTDTQYF. V is TRBV9 and J is TRBJ2-3; perhaps D is TRBD1 or TRBD2 (5 bases each). V lost 0 bases and J 0 bases, leaving 8 bases between the germline ends. The CDR3 totals 15 residues. Germline-derived CDR1 and CDR2 are SGDLS and YYNGEE.

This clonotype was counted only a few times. CDR3 amino acids: CASSYILGSGEATEAFF. The CDR3 nucleotides read TGTGCCAGCAGTTATATTCTGGGATCGGGGGAGGCGACTGAAGCTTTCTTT. The rearrangement joins TRBV6-2 or TRBV6-3 to TRBJ1-1, with D possibly matching TRBD1 (5 bases). V lost 3 bases, J lost 5 bases, and 22 bases lay in between. This CDR3 region has 17 residues. Germline CDR1 is MNHEY and CDR2 is SVGEGT.

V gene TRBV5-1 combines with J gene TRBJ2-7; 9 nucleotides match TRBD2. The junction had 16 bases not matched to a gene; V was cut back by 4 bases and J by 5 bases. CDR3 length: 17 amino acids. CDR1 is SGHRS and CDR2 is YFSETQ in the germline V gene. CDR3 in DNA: TGCGCCAGCAGCCAATTCCTAGCGGGGTATCGGAGGGACGAGCAGTACTTC. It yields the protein CASSQFLAGYRRDEQYF.

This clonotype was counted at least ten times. The CDR3 here is CASSSPPGGGAVDVLNEQFF. As DNA, the CDR3 is TGTGCCAGCAGCTCCCCGCCGGGCGGGGGGGCCGTCGACGTCCTAAATGAGCAGTTCTTC. The chain links TRBV7-3 to TRBJ2-1; the match to TRBD2 covers 9 bases. The CDR3 contains 20 residues. Germline trimming cut 4 bases from V and 7 bases from J; bases unmatched to any gene: 23. Germline V gene lookup returns CDR1 SGHTA and CDR2 FQGTGA.

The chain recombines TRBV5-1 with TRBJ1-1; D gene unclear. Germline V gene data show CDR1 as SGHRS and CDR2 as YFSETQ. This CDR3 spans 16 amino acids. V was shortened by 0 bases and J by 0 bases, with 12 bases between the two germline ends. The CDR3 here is CASSLAQALMNTEAFF. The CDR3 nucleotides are TGCGCCAGCAGCTTGGCCCAGGCCCTCATGAACACTGAAGCTTTCTTT.

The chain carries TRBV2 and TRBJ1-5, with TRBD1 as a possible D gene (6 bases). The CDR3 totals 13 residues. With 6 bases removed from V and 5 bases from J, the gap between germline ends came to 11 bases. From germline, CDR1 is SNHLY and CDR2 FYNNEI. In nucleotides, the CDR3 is TGTGCCAGCAGGGACAGCTTGTATCAGCCCCAGCATTTT. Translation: CASRDSLYQPQHF.

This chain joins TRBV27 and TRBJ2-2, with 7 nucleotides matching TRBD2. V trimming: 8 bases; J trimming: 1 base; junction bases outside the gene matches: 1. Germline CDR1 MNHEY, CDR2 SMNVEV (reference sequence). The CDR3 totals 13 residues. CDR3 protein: CASLAENTGELFF. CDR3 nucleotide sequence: TGTGCCAGCCTAGCGGAGAACACCGGGGAGCTGTTTTTT.

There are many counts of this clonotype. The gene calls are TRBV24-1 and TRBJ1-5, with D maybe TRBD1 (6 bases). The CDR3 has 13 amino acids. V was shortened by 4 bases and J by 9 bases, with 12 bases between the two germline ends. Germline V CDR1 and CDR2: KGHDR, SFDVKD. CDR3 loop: CATSESGDGPQHF. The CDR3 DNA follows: TGTGCCACCAGTGAATCAGGGGACGGGCCCCAGCATTTT.

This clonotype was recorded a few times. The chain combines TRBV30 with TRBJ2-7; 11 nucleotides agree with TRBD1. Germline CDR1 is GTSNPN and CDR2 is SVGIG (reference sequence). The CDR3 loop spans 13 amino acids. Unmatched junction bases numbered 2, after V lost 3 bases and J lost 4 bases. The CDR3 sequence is CAWRDRGLYEQYF. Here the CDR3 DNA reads TGTGCCTGGAGGGACAGGGGGCTATACGAGCAGTACTTC. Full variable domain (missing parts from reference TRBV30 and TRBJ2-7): SQTIHQWPATLVQPVGSPLSLECTVEGTSNPNLYWYRQAAGRGLQLLFYSVGIGQISSEVPQNLSASRPQDRQFILSSKKLLLSDSGFYLCAWRDRGLYEQYFGPGTRLTVT.

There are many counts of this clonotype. The CDR3 DNA is TGTGCCAGCAGTGGCGACTACGGGTCCTACAATGAGCAGTTCTTC. The encoded protein is CASSGDYGSYNEQFF. The chain carries TRBV2 and TRBJ2-1, with D possibly matching TRBD2 (5 bases). This CDR3 has 15 amino acids. Germline V gene sequence: CDR1 SNHLY, CDR2 FYNNEI. Trimming pared 4 bases from V and 1 base from J, leaving 11 bases between.

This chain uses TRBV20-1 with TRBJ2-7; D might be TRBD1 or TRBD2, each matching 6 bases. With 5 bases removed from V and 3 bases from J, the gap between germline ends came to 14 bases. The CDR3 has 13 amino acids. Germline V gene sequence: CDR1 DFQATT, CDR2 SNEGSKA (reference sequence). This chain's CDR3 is CSAYRQEGYEQYF. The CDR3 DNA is TGCAGTGCTTACCGACAGGAGGGCTACGAGCAGTACTTC.

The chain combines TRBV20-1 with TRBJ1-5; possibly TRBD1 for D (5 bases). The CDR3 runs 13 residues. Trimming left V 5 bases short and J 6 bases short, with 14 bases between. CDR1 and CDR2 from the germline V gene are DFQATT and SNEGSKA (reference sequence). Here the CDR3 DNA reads TGCAGTGCTGGGGGGGGAGACGGTCAGCCCCAGCATTTT. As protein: CSAGGGDGQPQHF.

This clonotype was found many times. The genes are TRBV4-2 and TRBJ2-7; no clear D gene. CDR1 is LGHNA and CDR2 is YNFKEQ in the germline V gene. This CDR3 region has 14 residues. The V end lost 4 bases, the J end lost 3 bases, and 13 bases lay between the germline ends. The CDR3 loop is CASSPTSESYEQYF. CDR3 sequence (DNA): TGTGCCAGCAGCCCCACAAGTGAGAGCTACGAGCAGTACTTC.

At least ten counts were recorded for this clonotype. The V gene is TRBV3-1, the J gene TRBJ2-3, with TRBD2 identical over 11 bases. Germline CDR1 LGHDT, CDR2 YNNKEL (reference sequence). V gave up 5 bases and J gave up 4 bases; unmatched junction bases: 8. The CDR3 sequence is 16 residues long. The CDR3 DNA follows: TGTGCCAGCAGCGCAGCCTTAGCGGGGGGGCCAGATACGCAGTATTTT. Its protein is CASSAALAGGPDTQYF.

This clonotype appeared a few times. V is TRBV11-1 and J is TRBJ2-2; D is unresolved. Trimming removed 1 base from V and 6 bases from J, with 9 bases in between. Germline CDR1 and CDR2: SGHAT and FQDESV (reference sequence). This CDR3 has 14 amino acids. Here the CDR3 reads CASSLVLKAGELFF. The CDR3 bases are TGTGCCAGCAGCTTAGTCTTGAAAGCCGGGGAGCTGTTTTTT. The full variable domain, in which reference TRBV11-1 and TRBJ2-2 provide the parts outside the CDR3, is EAEVAQSPRYKITEKSQAVAFWCDPISGHATLYWYRQILGQGPELLVQFQDESVVDDSQLPKDRFSAERLKGVDSTLKIQPAELGDSAMYLCASSLVLKAGELFFGEGSRLTVL.

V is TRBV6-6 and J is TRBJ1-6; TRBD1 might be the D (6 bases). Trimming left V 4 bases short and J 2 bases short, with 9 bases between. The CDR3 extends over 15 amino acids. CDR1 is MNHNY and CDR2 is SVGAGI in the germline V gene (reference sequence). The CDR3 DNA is TGTGCCAGCAGTTGGGGGGCAGCCTATAATTCACCCCTCCACTTT. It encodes CASSWGAAYNSPLHF.

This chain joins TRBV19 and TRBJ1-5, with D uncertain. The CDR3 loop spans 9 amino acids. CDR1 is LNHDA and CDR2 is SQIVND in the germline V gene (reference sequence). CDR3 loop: CFLNQPQHF. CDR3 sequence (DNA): TGTTTCCTAAATCAGCCCCAGCATTTT.

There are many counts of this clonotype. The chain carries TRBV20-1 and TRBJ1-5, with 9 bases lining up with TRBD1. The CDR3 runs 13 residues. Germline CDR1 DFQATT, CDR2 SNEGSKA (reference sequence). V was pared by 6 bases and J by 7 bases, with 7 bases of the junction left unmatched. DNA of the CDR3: TGCAGTGCGGCGGGACAGGGCCCCCAGCCCCAGCATTTT. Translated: CSAAGQGPQPQHF.